These 18 T cell receptor beta chains originate from one sample sequenced in a study of T cells after yellow fever vaccination. TCRdb fed the 5' RACE reads into MiXCR, producing one record per CDR3 protein. The table has about 350,000 distinct CDR3 sequences, approximately 10% seen once; the top ten hold about 17%. The source material was PBMCs, sampled on the day of the first yellow fever vaccination. These receptors originate from a man younger than 35 who received the YFV17D yellow fever vaccine.

The chain joins TRBV7-2 to TRBJ1-5; TRBD1 aligns across 8 bases. The CDR3 has 15 amino acids. Germline lookup yields CDR1 SGHTA and CDR2 FQGNSA. The junction had 6 bases not matched to a gene; V was cut back by 1 base and J by 7 bases. CDR3 sequence: CASSLEGQGNQPQHF. For the CDR3, the DNA is TGTGCCAGCAGCTTAGAAGGACAGGGTAACCAGCCCCAGCATTTT.

The rearrangement joins TRBV20-1 to TRBJ2-5, with TRBD2 identical over 8 bases. Germline-derived CDR1 and CDR2 are DFQATT and SNEGSKA (reference sequence). The CDR3 contains 14 residues. V lost 4 bases and J lost 3; bases outside the gene matches: 7. For the CDR3, the DNA is TGCAGTGCTACCCTCGGGGGGGCCGAAGAGACCCAGTACTTC. Translating it yields CSATLGGAEETQYF.

The chain recombines TRBV12-3 or TRBV12-4 with TRBJ2-1; TRBD2 matches 7 bases. The trim removed 3 bases at V and 7 bases at J, leaving 6 bases unmatched. The CDR3 length is 14 residues. CDR3 sequence reads: CASSFRLAGNEQFF. In DNA form, the CDR3 reads TGTGCCAGCAGTTTTAGACTAGCTGGAAATGAGCAGTTCTTC.

Note on this clonotype: Germline and junction disagree at one end, which may indicate a read error. This sequence joins TRBV6-2 or TRBV6-3 and TRBJ2-2, with D possibly matching TRBD2 (5 bases). This CDR3 comprises 15 residues. The germline CDR1 and CDR2 sequences are MNHEY and SVGEGT. As DNA, the CDR3 is TGTGCCAGCAGTTACTCCGCGGGTGAGGCCGGGCAGCTGTTTTTT. Protein sequence: CASSYSAGEAGQLFF.

The chain employs TRBV7-9 and TRBJ2-1; 8 nucleotides line up with TRBD2. CDR3 length equals 15 residues. Looked up from germline, CDR1 is SEHNR and CDR2 is FQNEAQ (reference sequence). J was trimmed by 6 bases and V by 4 bases; bases with no gene match: 8. The DNA for the CDR3 is TGTGCCAGCAGCTCGGTGGTAGCGGGGACCAATGAGCAGTTCTTC. Translation: CASSSVVAGTNEQFF.

The chain combines TRBV7-9 with TRBJ1-2, with D possibly being TRBD1 (5 bases). The germline CDR1 and CDR2 sequences are SEHNR and FQNEAQ (reference sequence). The V and J ends lost 5 bases and 5 bases respectively, with 15 bases between them. The CDR3 length is 14 residues. Here the CDR3 DNA reads TGTGCCAGCAGCGAAGACAGCCGGACGTATGGCTACACCTTC. Protein: CASSEDSRTYGYTF.

V usage is TRBV20-1 and J usage is TRBJ2-7, with a tentative D call TRBD1 (7 bases). V shed 1 base and J shed 3 bases, with 10 bases lying between them. The germline V gene encodes CDR1 DFQATT and CDR2 SNEGSKA (reference sequence). CDR3 length: 13 residues. CDR3 loop: CSARAQGGYEQYV. The DNA for the CDR3 is TGCAGTGCTAGAGCTCAGGGGGGCTACGAGCAGTACGTC.

J is TRBJ2-3 and V is TRBV5-1; no clear D. Deletions cut 0 bases from V and 2 bases from J, with 10 bases between. Germline loops: CDR1 SGHRS, CDR2 YFSETQ. The CDR3 is 15 amino acids. The CDR3, as DNA: TGCGCCAGCAGCTTGGGGTCTAGGACCACAGATACGCAGTATTTT. Translated: CASSLGSRTTDTQYF. Together with reference TRBV5-1 and TRBJ2-3, the CDR3 gives the full variable domain: KAGVTQTPRYLIKTRGQQVTLSCSPISGHRSVSWYQQTPGQGLQFLFEYFSETQRNKGNFPGRFSGRQFSNSRSEMNVSTLELGDSALYLCASSLGSRTTDTQYFGPGTRLTVL.

This clonotype was found a few times. The V call is TRBV10-3, the J call TRBJ2-5; no clear D gene. This CDR3 comprises 12 residues. CDR1 is ENHRY, CDR2 SYGVKD, per germline. Trimming took off 3 bases at V and 5 bases at J, with 7 bases between the two ends. CDR3 bases: TGTGCCATCAGTGATCCGATCGAGACCCAGTACTTC. Translating gives CAISDPIETQYF.

This clonotype occurred a few times. The chain is built from TRBV5-4 and TRBJ2-6; D ambiguous. With 6 bases removed from V and 0 bases from J, the gap between germline ends came to 13 bases. Germline CDR1 is SGHNT and CDR2 is YYREEE (reference sequence). CDR3 size: 16 residues. In nucleotides, the CDR3 is TGTGCCAGCACCTATAAACGGGCCTCTGGGGCCAACGTCCTGACTTTC. This sequence encodes CASTYKRASGANVLTF.

V is TRBV16 and J is TRBJ2-7; D is possibly TRBD1 (5 bases). With 3 bases removed from V and 4 bases from J, the gap between germline ends came to 13 bases. Germline-derived CDR1 and CDR2 are KGHSY and FQNENV. This CDR3 is built from 14 residues. The CDR3, as DNA: TGTGCCAGCAGCCAGGGGTTAGGGGTTTACGAGCAGTACGTC. Encoded protein: CASSQGLGVYEQYV.

Only a few counts were recorded for this clonotype. The rearrangement links TRBV10-3 to TRBJ2-5; a weak D match, TRBD2 (6 bases). V was trimmed by 6 bases and J by 3 bases, leaving 11 bases between them. From germline, CDR1 is ENHRY and CDR2 SYGVKD. The CDR3 covers 13 residues. The CDR3 sequence is CAIRTEGKETQYF. Written as DNA, the CDR3 is TGTGCCATCAGGACGGAGGGGAAAGAGACCCAGTACTTC.

This clonotype was seen a handful of times. This chain links TRBV6-2 or TRBV6-3 with TRBJ2-7; D not resolved. V lost 4 bases and J lost 7, with 11 bases in between. This CDR3 spans 12 amino acids. Germline V gene sequence: CDR1 MNHEY, CDR2 SVGEGT. In DNA, the CDR3 is TGTGCCAGCAGTTCGGAGTCCAGGGAGCAGTACTTC. Encoded protein: CASSSESREQYF.

In its sample, this clonotype was seen a few times. The chain has TRBV7-2 and TRBJ2-3; 7 bases line up with TRBD2. Germline V CDR1 and CDR2: SGHTA, FQGNSA. The V segment lost 5 bases and the J segment 12 bases; nucleotides outside the gene matches: 11. The CDR3 runs 13 residues. The CDR3 protein is CASSPPLSGSQYF. The DNA for the CDR3 is TGTGCCAGCAGCCCCCCCCTTAGCGGGTCCCAGTATTTT. Looking up the rest from reference TRBV7-2 and TRBJ2-3 gives the full variable domain: GAGVSQSPSNKVTEKGKDVELRCDPISGHTALYWYRQSLGQGLEFLIYFQGNSAPDKSGLPSDRFSAERTGGSVSTLTIQRTQQEDSAVYLCASSPPLSGSQYFGPGTRLTVL.

There are a few counts of this clonotype. The chain employs TRBV4-3 and TRBJ2-5; tentative D call: TRBD1 (6 bases). Germline V lookup: CDR1 LGHNA, CDR2 YSLEER. Trimming cost V 0 bases and J 6 bases, with 17 bases left between them. The CDR3 has 16 residues. CDR3 region: CASSQDSKTGTKTQYF. CDR3 nucleotide sequence: TGCGCCAGCAGCCAAGATTCGAAGACAGGCACAAAGACCCAGTACTTC.

This clonotype was seen a few times. The CDR3: CASSLVQWVGTEAFF. DNA of the CDR3: TGTGCCAGCAGCTTGGTCCAGTGGGTCGGCACTGAAGCTTTCTTT. V is TRBV5-6 and J is TRBJ1-1; D is undetermined. CDR3 length: 15 amino acids. Trimming took off 0 bases at V and 4 bases at J, with 13 bases between the two ends. Germline V gives CDR1 SGHDT, CDR2 YYEEEE.

V is TRBV7-9 and J is TRBJ2-7; D possibly corresponds to TRBD2 (6 bases). CDR1 and CDR2 from the germline V gene are SEHNR and FQNEAQ (reference sequence). V was pared by 2 bases and J by 6 bases, with 11 bases between. The CDR3 is 13 amino acids. For the CDR3, the DNA is TGTGCCAGCAGCTTAAACCGGGGGAGCGAGCAGTACGTC. This gives the protein CASSLNRGSEQYV.

This clonotype appeared a few times. This chain uses TRBV19 with TRBJ1-4; D is perhaps TRBD1 (5 bases). The V end lost 7 bases, the J end lost 1 base, and 13 bases lay between the germline ends. Germline values: CDR1 LNHDA, CDR2 SQIVND (reference sequence). This CDR3 has 15 residues. This CDR3 reads CASTPTGRTNEKLFF. The CDR3 DNA follows: TGTGCCAGTACCCCTACGGGGCGAACTAATGAAAAACTGTTTTTT.